This T cell receptor beta chain was obtained from a study of blood T cell repertoires in COVID-19. Original data processing: Reference gene primer amplification in the assay estimated nucleated cell counts. Using immunoSEQ multiplex PCR, the repertoire was profiled, and TCRdb retains in-frame clones only, with some absent. V, J and clone size reflect that table, while D and trimming were determined from the DNA. The data contain roughly 63,000 clones, approximately 92% of them singletons. This clone showed up just once. The sample contains more than one DNA sequence encoding this CDR3. The CDR3 length is 13 residues. Losses at the gene ends were 4 bases for V and 5 bases for J; bases not matched to a gene: 2. CDR1 SGHDN and CDR2 FVKESK come from the germline V gene.

The sequence came from a man aged 45 to 65 with active COVID-19. The V gene is TRBV14, the J gene TRBJ1-2, with TRBD1 matching 9 bases. Specimen: peripheral blood. The CDR3 DNA is TGTGCCAGCAGCCCTGGACAGGGGTATGGCTACACCTTC. Protein product: CASSPGQGYGYTF.